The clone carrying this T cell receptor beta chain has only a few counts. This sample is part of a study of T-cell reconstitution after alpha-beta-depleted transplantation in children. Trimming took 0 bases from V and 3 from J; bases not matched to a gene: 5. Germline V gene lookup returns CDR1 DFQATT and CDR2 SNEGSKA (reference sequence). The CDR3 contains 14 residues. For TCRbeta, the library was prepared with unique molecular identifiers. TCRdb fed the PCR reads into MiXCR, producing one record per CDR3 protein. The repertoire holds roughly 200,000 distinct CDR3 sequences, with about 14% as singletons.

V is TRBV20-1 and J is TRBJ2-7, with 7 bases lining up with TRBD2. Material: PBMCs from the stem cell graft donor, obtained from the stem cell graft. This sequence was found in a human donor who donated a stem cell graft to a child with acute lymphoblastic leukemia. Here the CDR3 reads CSARDSGGHYEQYF. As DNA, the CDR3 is TGCAGTGCTAGAGATTCGGGGGGTCACTACGAGCAGTACTTC.